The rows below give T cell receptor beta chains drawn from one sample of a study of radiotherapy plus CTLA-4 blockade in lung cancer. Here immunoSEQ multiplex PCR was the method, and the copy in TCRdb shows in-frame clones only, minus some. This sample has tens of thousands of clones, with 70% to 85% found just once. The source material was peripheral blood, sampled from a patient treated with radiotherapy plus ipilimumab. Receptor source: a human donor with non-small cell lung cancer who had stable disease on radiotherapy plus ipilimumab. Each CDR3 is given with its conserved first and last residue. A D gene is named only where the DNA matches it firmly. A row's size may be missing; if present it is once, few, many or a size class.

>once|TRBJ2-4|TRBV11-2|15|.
TGTGCCAGCAGCTTTGCAGACTTCCACATAAACATTCAGTACTTC
CASSFADFHINIQYF
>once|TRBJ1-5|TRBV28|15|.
TGTGCCAGCAGCCCCTCATTAGCGGGGAATCAGCCCCAGCATTTT
CASSPSLAGNQPQHF
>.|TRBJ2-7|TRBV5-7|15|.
TGTGCCAGCAGCTTTCGTGCAGTCGGGGGCTACGAGCAGTACTTC
CASSFRAVGGYEQYF
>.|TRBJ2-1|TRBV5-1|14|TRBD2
TGCGCCAGCAGCTTGACGGGACTAGCAACGGGGCAGTTCTTC
CASSLTGLATGQFF
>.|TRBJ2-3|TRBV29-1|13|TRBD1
TGCAGCGTTGGACCCCAGGGGGCAGATACGCAGTATTTT
CSVGPQGADTQYF
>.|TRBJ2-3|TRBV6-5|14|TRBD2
TGTGCCAGCAGTCCGACTAGCGATCCAGATACGCAGTATTTT
CASSPTSDPDTQYF
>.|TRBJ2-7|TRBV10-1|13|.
TGCGCCAGCAGTGAAAACCGCCTATACGAGCAGTACTTC
CASSENRLYEQYF
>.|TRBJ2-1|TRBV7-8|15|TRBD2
TGTGCCAGCAGCTTATTAGCGGGAGGCATGAATGAGCAGTTCTTC
CASSLLAGGMNEQFF
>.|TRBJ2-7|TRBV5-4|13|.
TGTGCCAGCAGCGAGGGACTTTCCTACGAGCAGTACTTC
CASSEGLSYEQYF
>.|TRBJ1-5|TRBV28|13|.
TGTGCCAGCAGTTTCCAGGGAAATCAGCCCCAGCATTTT
CASSFQGNQPQHF
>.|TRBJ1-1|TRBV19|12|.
TGTGCCAGTAGTGAGGTGAACACTGAAGCTTTCTTT
CASSEVNTEAFF
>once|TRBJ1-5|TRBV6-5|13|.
TGTGCCAGCAGTGAGGATGCCCAGGGTCCCCAGCATTTT
CASSEDAQGPQHF
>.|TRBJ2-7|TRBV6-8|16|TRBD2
TGTGCCAGCAGTTATGGGGGGGAAAGGATCTCCTACGAGCAGTACTTC
CASSYGGERISYEQYF
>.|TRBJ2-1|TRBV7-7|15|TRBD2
TGTGCTAGCAGCTTGGGCACTAGCGGGAGGGTTGAGCAGTTCTTC
CASSLGTSGRVEQFF
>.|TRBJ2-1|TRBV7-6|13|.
TGTGCCAGCAGATTGGGGAACCGCGGTGAGCAGTTCTTC
CASRLGNRGEQFF
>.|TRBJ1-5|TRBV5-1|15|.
TGCGCCAGCAGCCGCATAGGGGGTCGCGATCAGCCCCAGCATTTT
CASSRIGGRDQPQHF
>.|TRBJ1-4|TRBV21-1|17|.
TGTGCCAGCAGCTTATATCTGGGTTGGACAGACTTGGAAAAACTGTTTTTT
CASSLYLGWTDLEKLFF
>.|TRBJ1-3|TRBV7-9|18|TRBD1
TGTGCCAGCAGCTTTGAGGGACAGGCCTATTCCTCTGGAAACACCATATATTTT
CASSFEGQAYSSGNTIYF
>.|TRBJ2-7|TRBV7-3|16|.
TGTGCCAGCAGCTTAAACCCCAGGACAGCCTCCTACGAGCAGTACTTC
CASSLNPRTASYEQYF
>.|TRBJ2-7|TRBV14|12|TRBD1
TGTGCCAGCAGTTTCAGGGGGCTTGAGCAGTACTTC
CASSFRGLEQYF
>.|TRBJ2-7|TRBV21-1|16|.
TGTGCCAGCAGCAAAGTGTGGCTTAATATTGCCTACGAGCAGTACTTC
CASSKVWLNIAYEQYF
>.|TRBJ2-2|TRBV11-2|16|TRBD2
TGTGCCAGCAGCTTGCCGGGAGGGCCGGGTACCGGGGAGCTGTTTTTT
CASSLPGGPGTGELFF
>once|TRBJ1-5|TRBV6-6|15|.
TGTGCCAGCAGTTACTCGAACACCGTCGGTCAGCCCCAGCATTTT
CASSYSNTVGQPQHF
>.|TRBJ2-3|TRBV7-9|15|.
TGTGCCAGCAGCCAAGTCGGGGGGCCCACAGATACGCAGTATTTT
CASSQVGGPTDTQYF